This T cell receptor beta chain emerged from a study of blood T cell repertoires in COVID-19. Study information: The origin of the acute and convalescent COVID-19 samples was the United States, Italy and Spain. In each case, the material was cDNA or gDNA derived from T cells, B-cell-depleted T cells, or PBMCs.

CDR1 is SGDLS, CDR2 YYNGEE, per germline. Trimming pared 0 bases from V and 5 bases from J, leaving 11 bases between. The CDR3 contains 15 residues. Produced via immunoSEQ multiplex PCR; TCRdb's table is partial and in-frame only. The sample includes about 78,000 clones, roughly 91% of them seen just once. This sequence originates from a woman in her forties or fifties in a cohort sampled during active COVID-19. This sequence joins TRBV9 and TRBJ1-4, with a tentative D call TRBD1 (6 bases). Sequences were obtained from peripheral blood. The CDR3 nucleotides read TGTGCCAGCAGCGTAGCTGGACAGTCCAATGAAAAACTGTTTTTT. Translation gives CASSVAGQSNEKLFF.